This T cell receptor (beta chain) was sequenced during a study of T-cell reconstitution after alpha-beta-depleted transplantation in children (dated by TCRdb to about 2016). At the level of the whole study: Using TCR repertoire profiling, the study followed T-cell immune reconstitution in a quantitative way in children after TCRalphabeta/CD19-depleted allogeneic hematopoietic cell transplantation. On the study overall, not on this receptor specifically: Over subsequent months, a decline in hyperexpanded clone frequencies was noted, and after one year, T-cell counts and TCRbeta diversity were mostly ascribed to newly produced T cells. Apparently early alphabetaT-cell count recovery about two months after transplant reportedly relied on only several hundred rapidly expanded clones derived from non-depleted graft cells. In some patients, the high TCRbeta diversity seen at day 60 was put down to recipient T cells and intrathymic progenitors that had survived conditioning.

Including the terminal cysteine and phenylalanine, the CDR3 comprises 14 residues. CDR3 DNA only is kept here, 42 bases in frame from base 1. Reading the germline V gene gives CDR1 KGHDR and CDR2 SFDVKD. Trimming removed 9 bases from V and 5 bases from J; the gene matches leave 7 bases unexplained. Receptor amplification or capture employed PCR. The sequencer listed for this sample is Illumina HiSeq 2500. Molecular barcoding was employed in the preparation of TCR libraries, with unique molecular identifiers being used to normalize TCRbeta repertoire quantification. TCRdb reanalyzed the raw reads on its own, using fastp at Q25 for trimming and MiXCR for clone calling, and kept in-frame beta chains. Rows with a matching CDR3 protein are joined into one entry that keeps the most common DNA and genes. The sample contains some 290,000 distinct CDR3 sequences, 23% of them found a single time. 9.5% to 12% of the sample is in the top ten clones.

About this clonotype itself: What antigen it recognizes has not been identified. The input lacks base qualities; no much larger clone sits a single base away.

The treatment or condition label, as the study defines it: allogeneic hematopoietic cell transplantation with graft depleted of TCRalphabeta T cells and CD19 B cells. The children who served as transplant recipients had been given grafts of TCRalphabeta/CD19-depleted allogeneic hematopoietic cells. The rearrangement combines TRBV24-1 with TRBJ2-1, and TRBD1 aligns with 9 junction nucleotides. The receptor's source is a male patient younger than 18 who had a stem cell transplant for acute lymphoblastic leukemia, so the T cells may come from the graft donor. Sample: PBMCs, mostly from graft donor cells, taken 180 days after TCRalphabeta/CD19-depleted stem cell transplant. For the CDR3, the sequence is CATCRDRDDNEQFF. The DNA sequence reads TGTGCCACCTGCCGGGACAGGGATGACAATGAGCAGTTCTTC.